This T cell receptor beta chain originates from a study of Ad26.COV2.S vaccination and SARS-CoV-2 variants. As for the study in general: Into the muscle, Ad26.COV2.S was dosed once or twice, 56 days apart. Study results and limitations: It is possible that the TCR breadth and depth analyses underestimated the total T cell responses. The study found higher spike-specific TCR breadth in vaccine than placebo recipients. Similar non-spike TCR breadth was seen in vaccine and placebo recipients.

Generated by immunoSEQ multiplex PCR, the TCRdb table keeps only in-frame clones and is missing some. This sample has over 350,000 clones, with around 85% found just once. Concerning this clone: What it binds is unknown.

Germline-derived CDR1 and CDR2 are SGHNT and YYREEE (reference sequence). The germline V and J ends were trimmed by 4 bases and 0 bases, with 11 bases remaining between them. The CDR3 covers 14 residues. This sample's treatment: roughly 19 received Ad26.COV2.S at low or high dose, single or two shots; about five received placebo; per-sample allocation not given. On day 63 after the first injection, vaccine and placebo recipients gave samples. The chain has TRBV5-4 and TRBJ2-7; TRBD1 or TRBD2 may be the D gene (5 bases each). Source: peripheral blood, taken in a trial of Ad26.COV2.S vaccine versus placebo. The sequence came from a person between 18 and 60 years old who received the Ad26.COV2.S COVID-19 vaccine or a placebo. The CDR3 coding sequence is TGTGCCAGCAGCGGGGGACCCCACTCCTACGAGCAGTACTTC. As protein: CASSGGPHSYEQYF.